Below are 5 T cell receptor beta chains sequenced from a single sample in a study of siplizumab effects on memory and regulatory T cells. Sequencing used immunoSEQ multiplex PCR; TCRdb keeps in-frame clones, though not all of them. The sample lists tens of thousands of clones, 87% occurring once. The sample was Tregs sorted from blood. These TCRs come from a human donor in good health.

The chain links TRBV7-9 to TRBJ1-1; D may be TRBD1 (5 bases). The CDR3 loop spans 14 amino acids. Trimming left V 5 bases short and J 2 bases short, with 12 bases between. CDR1 and CDR2 from the germline V gene are SEHNR and FQNEAQ (reference sequence). The CDR3 bases are TGTGCCAGCAGCCGCGGGACGAAAAACACTGAAGCTTTCTTT. Its protein is CASSRGTKNTEAFF.

The CDR3 DNA reads TGTGCCAGCAGTTACTCTGGACAGGGGGGCACCGGGGAGCTGTTTTTT. Its translation is CASSYSGQGGTGELFF. The gene calls are TRBV6-5 and TRBJ2-2; 10 bases agree with TRBD1. Trimming cost V 0 bases and J 4 bases; bases outside gene matches: 2. The CDR3 loop spans 16 amino acids. Germline V CDR1 and CDR2: MNHEY, SVGAGI.

The rearrangement joins TRBV5-1 to TRBJ2-2, with D possibly being TRBD1 or TRBD2 (5 bases each). This CDR3 region has 16 residues. Germline values: CDR1 SGHRS, CDR2 YFSETQ. Trimming cost V 2 bases and J 7 bases, with 18 bases left between them. This chain's CDR3 is CASSFQQITRGGELFF. The DNA for the CDR3 is TGCGCCAGCAGCTTTCAACAGATCACTAGGGGCGGGGAGCTGTTTTTT.

CDR3 in DNA: TGTGCCAGCAGCTTAGAAAACAGGGCCTACAATGAGCAGTTCTTC. Translating it yields CASSLENRAYNEQFF. V gene TRBV11-2 combines with J gene TRBJ2-1; a possible D gene is TRBD1 (6 bases). Germline lookup yields CDR1 SGHAT and CDR2 FQNNGV. With 0 bases removed from V and 2 bases from J, the gap between germline ends came to 8 bases. CDR3 size: 15 residues. The entire variable domain, with the rest obtained from reference TRBV11-2 and TRBJ2-1, is as follows: EAGVAQSPRYKIIEKRQSVAFWCNPISGHATLYWYQQILGQGPKLLIQFQNNGVVDDSQLPKDRFSAERLKGVDSTLKIQPAKLEDSAVYLCASSLENRAYNEQFFGPGTRLTVL.

V usage is TRBV19 and J usage is TRBJ2-5; D remains ambiguous. The V gene's germline CDR1 is LNHDA and CDR2 SQIVND (reference sequence). CDR3 size: 12 residues. Trimming pared 2 bases from V and 1 base from J, leaving 2 bases between. CDR3 loop: CASSISQETQYF. The DNA of the CDR3 is TGTGCCAGTAGTATATCCCAAGAGACCCAGTACTTC.